The source of this T cell receptor beta chain is a study of radiation and T cells in renal cell carcinoma. Study results and limitations: Without pretreatment biopsies, baseline tumor clonotype presence was undetermined.

This clone was counted only a few times. Antigen unknown. Assay used: immunoSEQ multiplex PCR; TCRdb lists only in-frame clones, some missing. The repertoire consists of 16,000 or so clones, with 50% occurring once and the leading ten covering roughly 37%. Indicated treatment: 15 Gy SBRT to primary tumor, nephrectomy 4 weeks later. The CDR3 is 16 residues long. The V gene's germline CDR1 is SGHKS and CDR2 YYEKEE (reference sequence). J lost 7 bases, V lost 0 bases, and 10 bases had no gene match. The chain employs TRBV5-5 and TRBJ1-2; 9 nucleotides agree with TRBD1. The starting material was tumor tissue, obtained from a patient whose treatment included radiotherapy and nephrectomy. The clonotype was recovered from a woman in her sixties with renal cell carcinoma. CDR3 sequence reads: CASSLVAGQGGGGYTF. The CDR3 region has the DNA TGTGCCAGCAGCTTGGTGGCGGGACAGGGAGGAGGTGGCTACACCTTC.